This T cell receptor beta chain derives from a study of human T cells and chemical hapten exposure. About the research overall: Patch tests put 0.01% DPC on the upper back, and the results were checked at 6 days. Slight differences in pooled library volume were the main source of varying TCR yields across samples.

Germline loops: CDR1 LGHNT, CDR2 FRNRAP. The CDR3 sequence is 13 residues long. Trimming shortened V by 2 bases and J by 1 base, and 5 bases separated the two germline ends. This clonotype was seen at least ten times. Time point indicated: patch test 2, 6 weeks after DPC sensitization. The treatment: therapeutic diphenylcyclopropenone sensitization with weekly scalp DPC. TCRdb redid the calling of the RACE reads with MiXCR, one entry per CDR3 protein. The profile shows 89,000 or so distinct CDR3 sequences, around 7% of them singletons. The V call is TRBV12-5, the J call TRBJ1-1; the D is unclear. This receptor was taken from a woman younger than 45 with alopecia areata. Some clones in this sample may be carry-over from other donors' samples. The specimen was whole blood, collected in connection with sensitization to the hapten diphenylcyclopropenone (DPC). CDR3 in amino acids: CASGLRQNTEAFF. The DNA for the CDR3 is TGTGCTAGTGGTTTGAGACAGAACACTGAAGCTTTCTTT.